A selection of T cell receptor beta chains follows, all from one sample in a study of patients and donors after allogeneic stem cell transplantation. MiXCR was run by TCRdb on the RT-PCR reads, yielding one entry per CDR3 protein. The sample consists of hundreds of thousands of distinct CDR3 sequences, 16% of them appearing once. Sequencing was done on a sample of blood, either unsorted or a sorted T cell fraction (not recorded which). Receptors originate from a human donor who was either an allogeneic HSCT recipient or a stem cell or donor lymphocyte infusion donor (not recorded which). It is not recorded whose cells these are; they may come from a transplant donor. Both conserved end residues are trimmed from each CDR3.

length,V,CDR3
13,TRBV5-1,ASHPRTGIEETQY
11,TRBV30,AWSVRRDTEAF
13,TRBV12-3/TRBV12-4,ASKVGGGLYSPLH
13,TRBV20-1,SAPLGRSLPYEQY
12,TRBV3-1,ASSQGSRVVEAF
12,TRBV20-1,SARTGRSNYGYT
17,TRBV10-3,AISESSGSTFGGADTQY
12,TRBV15,ATSRDWATDTQY
12,TRBV4-2,ASSHPGILYEQY
14,TRBV5-1,ASSRGHSSASDEQF
14,TRBV5-1,ASSLAEDNAFYEQY
12,TRBV3-1,ASSHGPLTYEQY
11,TRBV11-2,ASRLTGENIQY
13,TRBV5-5,ASSLWGQKNTEAF
12,TRBV6-1,ASSKTRWLYEQY
13,TRBV10-3,AISALTGHNQPQH
10,TRBV6-1,ASRDRGYEQY
13,TRBV3-1,ASSLPGRTTYEQY
13,TRBV20-1,SASLGRGPSYEQY
13,TRBV9,ASSVEQGRGYGYT
12,TRBV29-1,SVVRQGAGETQY
13,TRBV12-3/TRBV12-4,ASSRTSGQSREQF
13,TRBV6-2/TRBV6-3,ASSYAGGARDEQY
13,TRBV12-3/TRBV12-4,ASSPKRGALETQY
14,TRBV5-5,ASSFLRGSTNYGYT
11,TRBV11-3,ASSLTGERGYT
16,TRBV12-3/TRBV12-4,ASSSHTATGNFWYGYT
17,TRBV18,ASSPKSFEIGPNTGELF
13,TRBV5-1,ASSIAGGGTGELF
10,TRBV6-2/TRBV6-3,ASSYSGHGYT
14,TRBV5-1,ASSLELAGTYNEQF
10,TRBV12-3/TRBV12-4,ASSFGNSPLH
15,TRBV9,ASSVNPMSPYQETQY
11,TRBV28,ASTKLATDEQF
14,TRBV3-1,ASSHSLAGGPSEQF
15,TRBV6-2/TRBV6-3,ASSYVAGGNPYNEQF
17,TRBV5-1,ASSSQEGPILNSYNEQF
12,TRBV20-1,SARDRTGNTEAF
12,TRBV10-3,AIREGINTGELF
15,TRBV5-1,ASSLAAVGYRTGELF
11,TRBV24-1,ATRGQPTDTQY
12,TRBV12-3/TRBV12-4,ASSLGQALYEQY
14,TRBV5-1,ASSHGRVSGANVLT